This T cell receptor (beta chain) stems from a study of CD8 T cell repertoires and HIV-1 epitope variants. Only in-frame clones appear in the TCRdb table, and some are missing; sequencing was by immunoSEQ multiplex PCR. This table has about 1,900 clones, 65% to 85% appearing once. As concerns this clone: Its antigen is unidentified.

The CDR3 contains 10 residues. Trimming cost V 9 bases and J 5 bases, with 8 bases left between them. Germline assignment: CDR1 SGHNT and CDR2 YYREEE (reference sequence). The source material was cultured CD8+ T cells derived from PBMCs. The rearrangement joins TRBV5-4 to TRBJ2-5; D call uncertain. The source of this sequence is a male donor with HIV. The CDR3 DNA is TGTGCCACCCCAGCGGAGACCCAGTACTTC. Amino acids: CATPAETQYF.